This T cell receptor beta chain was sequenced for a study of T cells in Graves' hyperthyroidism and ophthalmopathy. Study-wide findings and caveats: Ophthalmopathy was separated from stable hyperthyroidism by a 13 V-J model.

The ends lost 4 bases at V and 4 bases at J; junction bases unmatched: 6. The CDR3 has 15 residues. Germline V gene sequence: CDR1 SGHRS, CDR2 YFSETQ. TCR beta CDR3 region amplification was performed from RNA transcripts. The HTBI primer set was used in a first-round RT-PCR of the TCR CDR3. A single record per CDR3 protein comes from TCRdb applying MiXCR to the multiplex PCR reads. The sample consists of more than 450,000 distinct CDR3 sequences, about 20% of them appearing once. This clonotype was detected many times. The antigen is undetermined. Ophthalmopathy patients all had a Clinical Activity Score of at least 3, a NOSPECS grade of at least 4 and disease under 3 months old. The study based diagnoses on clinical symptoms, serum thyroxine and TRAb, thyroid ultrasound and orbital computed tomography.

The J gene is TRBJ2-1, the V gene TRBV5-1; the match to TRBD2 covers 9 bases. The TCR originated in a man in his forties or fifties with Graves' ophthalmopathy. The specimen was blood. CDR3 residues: CASSKTSGGYNEQFF. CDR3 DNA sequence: TGCGCCAGCAGCAAGACTAGCGGAGGTTACAATGAGCAGTTCTTC.